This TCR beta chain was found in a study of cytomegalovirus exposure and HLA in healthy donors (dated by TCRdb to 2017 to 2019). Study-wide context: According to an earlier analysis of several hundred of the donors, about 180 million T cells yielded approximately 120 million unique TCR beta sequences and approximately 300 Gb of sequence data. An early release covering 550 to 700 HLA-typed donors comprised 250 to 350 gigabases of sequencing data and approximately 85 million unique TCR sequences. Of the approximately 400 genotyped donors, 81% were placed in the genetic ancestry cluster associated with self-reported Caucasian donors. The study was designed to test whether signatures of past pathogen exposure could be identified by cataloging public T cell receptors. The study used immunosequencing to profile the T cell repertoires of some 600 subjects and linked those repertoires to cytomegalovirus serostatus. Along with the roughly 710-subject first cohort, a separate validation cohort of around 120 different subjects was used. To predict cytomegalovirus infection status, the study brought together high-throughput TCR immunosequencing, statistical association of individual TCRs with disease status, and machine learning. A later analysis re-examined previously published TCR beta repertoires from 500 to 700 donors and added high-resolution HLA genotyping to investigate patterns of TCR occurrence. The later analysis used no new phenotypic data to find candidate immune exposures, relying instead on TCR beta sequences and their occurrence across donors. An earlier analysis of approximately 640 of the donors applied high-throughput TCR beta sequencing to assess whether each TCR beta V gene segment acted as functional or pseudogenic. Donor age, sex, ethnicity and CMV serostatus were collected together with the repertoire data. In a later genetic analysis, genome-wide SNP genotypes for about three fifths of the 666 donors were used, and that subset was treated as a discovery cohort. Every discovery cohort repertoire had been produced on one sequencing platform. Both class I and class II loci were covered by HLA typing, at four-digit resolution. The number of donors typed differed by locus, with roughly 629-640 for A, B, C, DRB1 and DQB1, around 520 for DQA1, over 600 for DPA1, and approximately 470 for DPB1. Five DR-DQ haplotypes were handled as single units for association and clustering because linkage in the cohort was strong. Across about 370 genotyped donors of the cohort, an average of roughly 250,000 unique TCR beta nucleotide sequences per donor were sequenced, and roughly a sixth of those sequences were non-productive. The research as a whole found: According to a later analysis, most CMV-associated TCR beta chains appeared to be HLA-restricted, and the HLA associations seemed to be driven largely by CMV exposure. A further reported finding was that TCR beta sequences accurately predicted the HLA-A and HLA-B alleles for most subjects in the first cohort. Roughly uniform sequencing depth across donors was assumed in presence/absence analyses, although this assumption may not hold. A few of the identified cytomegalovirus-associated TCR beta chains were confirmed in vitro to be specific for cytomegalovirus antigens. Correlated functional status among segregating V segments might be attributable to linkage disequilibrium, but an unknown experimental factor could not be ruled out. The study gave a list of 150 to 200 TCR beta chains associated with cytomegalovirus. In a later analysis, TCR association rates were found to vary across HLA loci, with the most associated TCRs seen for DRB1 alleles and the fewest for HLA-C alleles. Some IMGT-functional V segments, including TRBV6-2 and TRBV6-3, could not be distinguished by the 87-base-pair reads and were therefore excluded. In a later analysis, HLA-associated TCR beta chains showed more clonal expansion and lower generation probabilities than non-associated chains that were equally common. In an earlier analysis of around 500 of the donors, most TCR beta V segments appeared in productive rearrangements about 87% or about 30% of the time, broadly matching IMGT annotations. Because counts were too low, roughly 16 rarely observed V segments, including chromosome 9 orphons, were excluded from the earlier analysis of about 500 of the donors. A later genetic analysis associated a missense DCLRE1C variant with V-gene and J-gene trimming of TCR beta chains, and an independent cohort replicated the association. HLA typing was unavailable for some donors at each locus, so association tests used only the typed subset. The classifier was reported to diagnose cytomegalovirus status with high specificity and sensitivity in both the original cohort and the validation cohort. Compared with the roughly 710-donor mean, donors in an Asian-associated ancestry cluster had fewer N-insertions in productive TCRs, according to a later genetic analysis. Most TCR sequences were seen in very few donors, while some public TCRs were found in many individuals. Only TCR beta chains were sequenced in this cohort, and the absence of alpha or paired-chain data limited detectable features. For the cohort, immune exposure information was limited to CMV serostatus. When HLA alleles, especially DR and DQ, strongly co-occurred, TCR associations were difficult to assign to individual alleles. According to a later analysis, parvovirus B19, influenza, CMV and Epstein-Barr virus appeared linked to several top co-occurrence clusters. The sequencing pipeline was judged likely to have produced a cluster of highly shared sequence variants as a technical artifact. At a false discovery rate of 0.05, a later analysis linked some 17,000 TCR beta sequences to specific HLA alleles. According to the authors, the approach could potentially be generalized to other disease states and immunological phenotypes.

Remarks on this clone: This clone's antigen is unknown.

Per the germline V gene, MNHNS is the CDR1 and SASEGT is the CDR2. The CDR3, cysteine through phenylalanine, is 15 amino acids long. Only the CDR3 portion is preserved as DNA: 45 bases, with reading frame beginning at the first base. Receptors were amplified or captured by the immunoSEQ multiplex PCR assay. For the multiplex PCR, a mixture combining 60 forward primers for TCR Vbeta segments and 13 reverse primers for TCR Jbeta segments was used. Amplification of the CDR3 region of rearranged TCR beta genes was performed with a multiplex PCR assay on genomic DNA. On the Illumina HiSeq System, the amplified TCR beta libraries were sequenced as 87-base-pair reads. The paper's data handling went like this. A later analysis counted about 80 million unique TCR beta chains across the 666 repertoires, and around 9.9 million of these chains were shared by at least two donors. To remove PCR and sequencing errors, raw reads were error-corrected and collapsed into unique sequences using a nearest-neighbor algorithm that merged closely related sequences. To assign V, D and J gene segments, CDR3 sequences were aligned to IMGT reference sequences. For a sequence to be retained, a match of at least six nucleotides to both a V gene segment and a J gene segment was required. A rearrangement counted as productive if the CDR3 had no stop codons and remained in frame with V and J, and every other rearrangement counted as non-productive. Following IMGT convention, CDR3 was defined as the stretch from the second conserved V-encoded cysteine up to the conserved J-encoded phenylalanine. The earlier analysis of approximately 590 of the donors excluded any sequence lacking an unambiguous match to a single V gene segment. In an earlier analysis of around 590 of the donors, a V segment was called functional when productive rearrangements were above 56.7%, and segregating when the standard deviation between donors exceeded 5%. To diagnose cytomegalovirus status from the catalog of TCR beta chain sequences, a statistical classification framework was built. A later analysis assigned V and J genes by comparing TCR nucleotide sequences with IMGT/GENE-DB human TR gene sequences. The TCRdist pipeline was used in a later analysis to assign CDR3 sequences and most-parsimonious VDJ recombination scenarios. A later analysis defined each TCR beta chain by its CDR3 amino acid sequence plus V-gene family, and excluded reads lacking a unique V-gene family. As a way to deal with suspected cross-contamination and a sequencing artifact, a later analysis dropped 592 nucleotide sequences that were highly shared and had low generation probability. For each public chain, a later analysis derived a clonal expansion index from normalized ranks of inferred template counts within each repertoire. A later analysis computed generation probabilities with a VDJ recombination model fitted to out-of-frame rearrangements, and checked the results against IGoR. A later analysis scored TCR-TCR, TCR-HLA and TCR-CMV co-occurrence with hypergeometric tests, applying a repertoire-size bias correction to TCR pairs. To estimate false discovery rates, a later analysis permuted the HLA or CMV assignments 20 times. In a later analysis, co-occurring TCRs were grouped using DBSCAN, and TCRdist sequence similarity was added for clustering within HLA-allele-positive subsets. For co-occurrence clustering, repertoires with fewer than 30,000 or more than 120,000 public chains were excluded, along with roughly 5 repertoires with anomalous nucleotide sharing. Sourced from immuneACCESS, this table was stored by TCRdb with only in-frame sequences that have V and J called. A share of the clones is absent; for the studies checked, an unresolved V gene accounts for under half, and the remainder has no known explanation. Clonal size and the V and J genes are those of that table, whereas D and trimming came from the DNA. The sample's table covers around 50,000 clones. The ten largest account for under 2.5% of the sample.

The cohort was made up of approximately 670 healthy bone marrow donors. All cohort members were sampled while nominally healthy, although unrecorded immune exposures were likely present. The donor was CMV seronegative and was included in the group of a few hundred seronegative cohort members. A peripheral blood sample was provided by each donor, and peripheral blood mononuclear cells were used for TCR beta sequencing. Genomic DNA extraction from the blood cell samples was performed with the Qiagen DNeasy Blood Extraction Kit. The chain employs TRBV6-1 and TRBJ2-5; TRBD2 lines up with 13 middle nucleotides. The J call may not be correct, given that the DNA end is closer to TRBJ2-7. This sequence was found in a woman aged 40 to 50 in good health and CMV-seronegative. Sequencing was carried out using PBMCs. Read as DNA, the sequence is TGTGCCAGCAGTGCCCGGACTAGCGGGAGCTACGAGCAGTACTTC. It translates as CASSARTSGSYEQYF.